These 23 T cell receptor beta chains share one sample of origin, sequenced in a study of response to subunit inactivated influenza vaccine. TCRdb re-derived calls from the RT-PCR reads in MiXCR, one entry per CDR3 protein. The data show about 800,000 distinct CDR3 sequences, over 20% seen once. The sample consisted of PBMCs from blood, taken less than 6 days after vaccination. The source is a man aged 45-65 years who received an inactivated influenza vaccine.

The chain links TRBV10-3 to TRBJ2-1; D possibly corresponds to TRBD2 (5 bases). Germline CDR1 reads ENHRY; CDR2 reads SYGVKD. The CDR3 consists of 15 residues. V lost 2 bases and J lost 1, with 9 bases in between. In DNA, the CDR3 is TGTGCCATCAGTGAGACCGGGAATTCCTACAATGAGCAGTTCTTC. Residues: CAISETGNSYNEQFF.

The V gene is TRBV11-1, the J gene TRBJ2-5; TRBD1 might be the D (6 bases). Germline CDR1 and CDR2: SGHAT and FQDESV (reference sequence). CDR3 length: 14 residues. Trimming pared 3 bases from V and 0 bases from J, leaving 8 bases between. The CDR3 spells CASSFDRYQETQYF. CDR3 bases: TGTGCCAGCAGCTTCGACAGGTACCAAGAGACCCAGTACTTC. The whole variable domain, remainder taken from reference TRBV11-1 and TRBJ2-5, is EAEVAQSPRYKITEKSQAVAFWCDPISGHATLYWYRQILGQGPELLVQFQDESVVDDSQLPKDRFSAERLKGVDSTLKIQPAELGDSAMYLCASSFDRYQETQYFGPGTRLLVL.

This sequence joins TRBV9 and TRBJ2-5, with D perhaps TRBD1 (6 bases). CDR3 size: 14 residues. CDR1 is SGDLS, CDR2 YYNGEE, per germline. V lost 3 bases and J 2 bases, leaving 11 bases between the germline ends. This CDR3 is CASSGTGTQETQYF. DNA of the CDR3: TGTGCCAGCAGCGGCACCGGGACACAAGAGACCCAGTACTTC.

The J gene is TRBJ2-5, the V gene TRBV6-2 or TRBV6-3; TRBD2 is a possible D gene (6 bases). V shed 8 bases and J shed 5 bases, with 21 bases lying between them. This CDR3 comprises 15 residues. Germline CDR1 and CDR2: MNHEY and SVGEGT. The CDR3 sequence: CASLPRGRKAETQYF. The CDR3 nucleotides read TGTGCCAGCTTGCCGCGGGGACGGAAGGCGGAGACCCAGTACTTC.

The chain couples TRBV7-2 to TRBJ2-1, with 9 bases lining up with TRBD1. Germline CDR1 SGHTA, CDR2 FQGNSA. This CDR3 is built from 16 residues. V lost 4 bases and J lost 4; bases outside the gene matches: 8. The CDR3 region is CASSWPGTGTYNEQFF. CDR3 DNA: TGTGCCAGCAGCTGGCCCGGGACAGGGACTTACAATGAGCAGTTCTTC.

This clonotype was seen many times. The chain joins TRBV12-3 or TRBV12-4 to TRBJ2-1; D possibly corresponds to TRBD1 (5 bases). Trimming took 8 bases from V and 9 from J, leaving 14 bases between them. This CDR3 is built from 12 residues. The CDR3 loop reads CASGPGFVEQFF. CDR3 nucleotide sequence: TGTGCCAGCGGTCCAGGGTTTGTTGAGCAGTTCTTC.

This clonotype was detected only a few times. This chain links TRBV6-5 with TRBJ1-1; D is ambiguous. CDR1 is MNHEY and CDR2 is SVGAGI in the germline V gene. This CDR3 is 14 amino acids long. Trimming removed 5 bases at V and 2 bases at J, with 12 bases between. The CDR3 region is CASSLTQSNTEAFF. The CDR3 bases are TGTGCCAGCAGTCTAACACAGAGTAACACTGAAGCTTTCTTT.

V usage is TRBV6-1 and J usage is TRBJ2-5; D not resolved. V gave up 5 bases and J gave up 3 bases, with 16 bases separating them. Germline CDR1 is MNHNS and CDR2 is SASEGT. The CDR3 covers 15 residues. The CDR3, as DNA: TGTGCCAGCAGTCATCAAAGGAACCTAAAAGAGACCCAGTACTTC. Residues: CASSHQRNLKETQYF.

This chain uses TRBV7-3 with TRBJ2-1, with D maybe TRBD1 (6 bases). Germline CDR1 SGHTA, CDR2 FQGTGA. Trimming removed 0 bases from V and 7 bases from J, with 10 bases in between. The CDR3 covers 14 residues. As DNA, the CDR3 is TGTGCCAGCAGCTTAACCTACAGGGATAATGAGCAGTTCTTC. This translates into CASSLTYRDNEQFF.

The sample holds a few counts of this clonotype. V and J are TRBV7-9 and TRBJ2-7; 8 bases map to TRBD1. The CDR3 contains 17 residues. Germline V gives CDR1 SEHNR, CDR2 FQNEAQ (reference sequence). V dropped 0 bases and J dropped 2; count of bases not matched to a gene: 9. CDR3 DNA: TGTGCCAGCAGCTTAGCGAGAAGTAGGACAGGGACCTACGAGCAGTACTTC. This sequence encodes CASSLARSRTGTYEQYF.

The gene calls are TRBV10-3 and TRBJ2-7; D uncertain. CDR1 is ENHRY, CDR2 SYGVKD, per germline. CDR3 size: 13 residues. Trimming took 6 bases from V and 0 from J, leaving 9 bases between them. The CDR3 coding sequence is TGTGCCATCAGGGGTAGGAGCTCCTACGAGCAGTACTTC. It is translated as CAIRGRSSYEQYF.

This sequence joins TRBV5-4 and TRBJ2-2; D may be TRBD1 or TRBD2 (5 bases each). CDR1 SGHNT and CDR2 YYREEE come from the germline V gene (reference sequence). This CDR3 region has 15 residues. Trimming left V 2 bases short and J 1 base short, with 9 bases between. DNA for the CDR3: TGTGCCAGCAGCTTTTGGGGGATGAACACCGGGGAGCTGTTTTTT. Translated, it gives CASSFWGMNTGELFF.

The V and J genes are TRBV12-3 or TRBV12-4 and TRBJ2-5; TRBD1 matches at 7 bases. The V segment lost 1 base and the J segment 3 bases; nucleotides outside the gene matches: 8. The CDR3 loop spans 16 amino acids. The chain's CDR3 is CASSLESTGEEETQYF. CDR3 nucleotide sequence: TGTGCCAGCAGTTTAGAGTCAACAGGGGAAGAAGAGACCCAGTACTTC.

This clonotype has a count of ten or more. J is TRBJ1-6 and V is TRBV12-3 or TRBV12-4, with 7 bases fitting TRBD1. V lost 6 bases and J lost 7; bases outside the gene matches: 6. The CDR3 covers 14 residues. CDR3 sequence: CASRTGSRNSPLHF. In DNA, the CDR3 is TGTGCCAGCAGGACAGGGAGTCGGAATTCACCCCTCCACTTT.

This clonotype was counted a few times. The rearrangement links TRBV27 to TRBJ2-5; the D is unclear. Germline CDR1 reads MNHEY; CDR2 reads SMNVEV (reference sequence). Between the trimmed V and J ends, which lost 3 bases and 7 bases, there was a span of 12 bases. The CDR3 spans 13 residues. This CDR3 is CASSFKISGTQYF. For the CDR3, the DNA is TGTGCCAGCAGTTTTAAAATTTCTGGGACCCAGTACTTC.

V and J are TRBV11-2 and TRBJ2-3; 12 nucleotides match TRBD2. In germline, CDR1 is SGHAT, CDR2 FQNNGV. The J segment lost 0 bases and the V segment lost 3 bases, leaving 4 bases of the junction unmatched. The CDR3 length is 17 residues. CDR3 sequence reads: CASSLPSGGASTDTQYF. DNA of the CDR3: TGTGCCAGCAGCTTGCCTAGCGGGGGGGCTAGCACAGATACGCAGTATTTT.

The chain's CDR3 is CAWSSGTGGSPLHF. The CDR3 nucleotides read TGTGCCTGGAGTTCCGGGACCGGAGGTTCACCCCTCCACTTT. The rearrangement uses TRBV30 and TRBJ1-6; D perhaps matches TRBD1 (5 bases). The ends were cut back, 2 bases at V and 9 bases at J, with 14 bases in the middle. Germline loops: CDR1 GTSNPN, CDR2 SVGIG (reference sequence). This CDR3 is built from 14 residues.

V and J are TRBV6-5 and TRBJ1-1; maybe TRBD1 (5 bases). CDR1 is MNHEY and CDR2 is SVGAGI in the germline V gene. The CDR3 is 16 amino acids. The ends were cut back, 2 bases at V and 3 bases at J, with 16 bases in the middle. This CDR3 reads CASSYGLGVVDTEAFF. CDR3 sequence (DNA): TGTGCCAGCAGTTACGGACTGGGGGTAGTGGACACTGAAGCTTTCTTT.

This clonotype was recorded a few times. The rearrangement uses TRBV20-1 and TRBJ2-5; 8 bases fit TRBD2. Germline trimming cut 4 bases from V and 3 bases from J; bases unmatched to any gene: 10. Germline V gives CDR1 DFQATT, CDR2 SNEGSKA (reference sequence). The CDR3 is 15 residues long. The CDR3 here is CSATEAGGNKETQYF. CDR3 nucleotide sequence: TGCAGTGCTACCGAGGCGGGGGGAAACAAAGAGACCCAGTACTTC.

This clonotype turned up a few times. The J gene is TRBJ2-2, the V gene TRBV12-3 or TRBV12-4; a possible D gene is TRBD2 (6 bases). Trimming took off 8 bases at V and 1 base at J, with 17 bases between the two ends. The CDR3 totals 16 residues. DNA for the CDR3: TGTGCCAGCGCCATGTTCGGGACTCGGAACACCGGGGAGCTGTTTTTT. This codes for CASAMFGTRNTGELFF.

There are many counts of this clonotype. The junction differs from germline at one of its ends, possibly a read error. This rearrangement joins TRBV19 to TRBJ2-7; tentative D call: TRBD2 (6 bases). Germline V lookup: CDR1 LNHDA, CDR2 SQIVND (reference sequence). This CDR3 comprises 10 residues. The CDR3 is CASSSGRGDF. CDR3 nucleotide sequence: TGTGCCAGTAGTTCGGGCCGCGGGGATTTC.

Here the CDR3 DNA reads TGTGCCAGTACCTCTGGGCGAACTGAAGCTTTCTTT. It encodes CASTSGRTEAFF. The chain carries TRBV19 and TRBJ1-1, with unresolved D. This CDR3 contains 12 residues. Deletions cut 7 bases from V and 5 bases from J, with 11 bases between. Germline CDR1 LNHDA, CDR2 SQIVND (reference sequence).

In its sample, this clonotype was seen many times. V and J are TRBV5-1 and TRBJ2-3; D is ambiguous. The CDR3 extends over 13 amino acids. Germline CDR1 SGHRS, CDR2 YFSETQ. V gave up 0 bases and J gave up 4 bases, with 6 bases separating them. CDR3 protein: CASSLELADTQYF. DNA of the CDR3: TGCGCCAGCAGCTTGGAGCTCGCAGATACGCAGTATTTT.